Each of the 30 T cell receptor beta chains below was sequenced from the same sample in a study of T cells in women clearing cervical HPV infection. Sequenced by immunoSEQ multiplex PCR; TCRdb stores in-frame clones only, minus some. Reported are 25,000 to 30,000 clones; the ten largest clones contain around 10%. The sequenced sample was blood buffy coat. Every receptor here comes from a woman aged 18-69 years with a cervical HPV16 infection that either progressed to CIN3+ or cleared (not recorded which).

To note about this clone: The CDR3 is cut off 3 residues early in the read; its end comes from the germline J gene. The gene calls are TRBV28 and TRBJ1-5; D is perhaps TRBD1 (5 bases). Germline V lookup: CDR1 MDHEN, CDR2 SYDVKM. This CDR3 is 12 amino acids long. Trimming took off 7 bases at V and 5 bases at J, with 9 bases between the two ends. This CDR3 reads CASIGGDQPQHF. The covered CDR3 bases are TGTGCCAGCATCGGGGGTGATCAGCCC.

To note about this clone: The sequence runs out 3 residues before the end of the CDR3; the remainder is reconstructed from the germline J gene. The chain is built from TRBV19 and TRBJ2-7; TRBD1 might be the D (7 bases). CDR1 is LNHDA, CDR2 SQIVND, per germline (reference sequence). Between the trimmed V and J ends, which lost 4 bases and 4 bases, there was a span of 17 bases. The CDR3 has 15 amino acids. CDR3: CASSTGDSPRYEQYF. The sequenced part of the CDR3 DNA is TGTGCCAGTAGTACGGGGGACAGTCCGCGTTACGAG.

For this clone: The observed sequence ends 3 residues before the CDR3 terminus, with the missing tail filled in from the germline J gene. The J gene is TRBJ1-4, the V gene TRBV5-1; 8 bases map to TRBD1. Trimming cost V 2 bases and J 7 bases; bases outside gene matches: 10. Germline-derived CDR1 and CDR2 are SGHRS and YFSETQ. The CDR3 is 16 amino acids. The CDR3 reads CASSFHTGGASEKLFF. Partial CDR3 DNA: TGCGCCAGCAGCTTTCACACAGGGGGGGCTTCTGAAAAA.

The sequenced CDR3 bases are TGTGCCAGCAGGGCCAGCGGGGGGAACACCGGGGAG. As protein: CASRASGGNTGE. The entire CDR3 protein is CASRASGGNTGELFF. The J gene is TRBJ2-2, the V gene TRBV14, with TRBD2 identical over 8 bases. The CDR3 end falls 3 residues outside the read, so it is completed with the germline J gene. Trimming cost V 6 bases and J 1 base; bases outside gene matches: 4. Germline V gene sequence: CDR1 SGHDN, CDR2 FVKESK. There are 15 residues in the CDR3. Drawing the rest from reference TRBV14 and TRBJ2-2, the complete variable domain is EAGVTQFPSHSVIEKGQTVTLRCDPISGHDNLYWYRRVMGKEIKFLLHFVKESKQDESGMPNNRFLAERTGGTYSTLKVQPAELEDSGVYFCASRASGGNTGELFFGEGSRLTVL.

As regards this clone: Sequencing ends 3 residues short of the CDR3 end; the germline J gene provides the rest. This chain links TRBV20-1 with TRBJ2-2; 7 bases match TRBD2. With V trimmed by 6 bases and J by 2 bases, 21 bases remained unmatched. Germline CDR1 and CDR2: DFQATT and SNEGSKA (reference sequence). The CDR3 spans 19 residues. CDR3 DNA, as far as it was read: TGCAGTGCAAAGCCGGACCTGTGGGGGGGATCAAGAAACACCGGGGAG. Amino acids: CSAKPDLWGGSRNTGE. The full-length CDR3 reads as CSAKPDLWGGSRNTGELFF.

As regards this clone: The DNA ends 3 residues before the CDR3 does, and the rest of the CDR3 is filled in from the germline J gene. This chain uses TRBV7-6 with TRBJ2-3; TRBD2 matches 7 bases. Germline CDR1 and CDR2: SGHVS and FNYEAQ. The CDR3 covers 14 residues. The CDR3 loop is CASSQRTSGETQYF. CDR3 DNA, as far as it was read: TGTGCCAGCAGCCAGAGGACTAGTGGAGAGACG.

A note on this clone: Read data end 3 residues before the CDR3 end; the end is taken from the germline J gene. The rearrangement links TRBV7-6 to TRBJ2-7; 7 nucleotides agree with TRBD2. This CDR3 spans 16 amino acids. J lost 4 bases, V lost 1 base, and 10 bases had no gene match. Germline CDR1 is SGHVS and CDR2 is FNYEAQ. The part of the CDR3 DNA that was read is TGTGCCAGCAGCTTAGGTCTAGCGGAGATACTGTACGAG. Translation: CASSLGLAEILYE. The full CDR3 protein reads CASSLGLAEILYEQYF.

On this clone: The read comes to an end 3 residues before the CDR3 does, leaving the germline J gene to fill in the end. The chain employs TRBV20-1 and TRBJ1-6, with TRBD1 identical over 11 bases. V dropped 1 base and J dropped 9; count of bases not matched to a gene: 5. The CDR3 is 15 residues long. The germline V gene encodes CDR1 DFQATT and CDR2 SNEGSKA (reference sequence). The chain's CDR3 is CSARGLGTGGSPLHF. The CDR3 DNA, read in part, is TGCAGTGCTAGAGGACTGGGGACAGGGGGTTCACCC.

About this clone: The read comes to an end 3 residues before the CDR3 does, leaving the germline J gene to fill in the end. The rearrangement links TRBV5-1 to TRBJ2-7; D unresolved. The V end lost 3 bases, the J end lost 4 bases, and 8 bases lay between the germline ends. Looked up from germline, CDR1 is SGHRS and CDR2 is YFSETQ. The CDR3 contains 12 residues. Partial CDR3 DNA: TGCGCCAGCAGCTCGAACGGGTACGAG. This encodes CASSSNGYE. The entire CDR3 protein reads CASSSNGYEQYF.

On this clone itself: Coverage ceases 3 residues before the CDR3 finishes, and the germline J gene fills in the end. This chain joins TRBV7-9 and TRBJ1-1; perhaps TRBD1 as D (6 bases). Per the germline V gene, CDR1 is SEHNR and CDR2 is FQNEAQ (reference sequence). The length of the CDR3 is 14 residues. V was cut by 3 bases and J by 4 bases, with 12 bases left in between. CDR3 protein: CASSLDWGLTEAFF. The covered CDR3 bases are TGTGCCAGCAGCTTGGACTGGGGGCTCACTGAA.

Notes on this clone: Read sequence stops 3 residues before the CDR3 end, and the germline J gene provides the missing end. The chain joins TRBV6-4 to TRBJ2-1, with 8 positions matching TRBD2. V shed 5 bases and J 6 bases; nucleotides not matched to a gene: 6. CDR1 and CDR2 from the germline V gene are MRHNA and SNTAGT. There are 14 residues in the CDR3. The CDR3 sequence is CASSRREGSNEQFF. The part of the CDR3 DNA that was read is TGTGCCAGCAGTCGACGGGAGGGGAGCAATGAG.

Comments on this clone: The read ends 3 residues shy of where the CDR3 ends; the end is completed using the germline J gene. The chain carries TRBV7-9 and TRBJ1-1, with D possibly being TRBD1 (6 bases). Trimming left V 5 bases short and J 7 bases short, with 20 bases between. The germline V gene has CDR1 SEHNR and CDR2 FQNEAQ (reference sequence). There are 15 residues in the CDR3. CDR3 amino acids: CASSAQGQLIGEAFF. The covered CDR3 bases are TGTGCCAGCAGCGCGCAGGGGCAGCTCATCGGTGAA.

The sequenced CDR3 bases are TGTGCCAGTAGCAAGACAGGGCGCACCGGGGAG. Amino acid sequence: CASSKTGRTGE. The complete CDR3 protein is CASSKTGRTGELFF. The gene calls are TRBV19 and TRBJ2-2; 7 positions match TRBD1. From the germline J gene comes the end of the CDR3, since the read stops 3 residues before it. The germline gives CDR1 LNHDA, CDR2 SQIVND (reference sequence). The V and J ends lost 6 bases and 4 bases, in that order; junction bases with no gene match: 5. This CDR3 has 14 amino acids.

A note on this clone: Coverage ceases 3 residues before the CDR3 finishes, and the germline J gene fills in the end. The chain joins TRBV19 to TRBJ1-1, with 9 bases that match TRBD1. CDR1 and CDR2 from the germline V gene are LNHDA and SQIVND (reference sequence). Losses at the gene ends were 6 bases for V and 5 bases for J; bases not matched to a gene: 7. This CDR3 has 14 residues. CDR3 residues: CASRTGGGQTEAFF. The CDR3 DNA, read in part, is TGTGCCAGTAGGACAGGGGGAGGACAGACTGAA.

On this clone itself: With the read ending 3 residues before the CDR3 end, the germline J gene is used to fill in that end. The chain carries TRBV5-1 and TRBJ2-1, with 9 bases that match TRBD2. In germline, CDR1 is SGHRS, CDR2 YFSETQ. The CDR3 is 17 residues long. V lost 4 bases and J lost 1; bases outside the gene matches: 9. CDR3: CASSPGELAGSYNEQFF. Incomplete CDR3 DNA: TGCGCCAGCAGCCCTGGGGAGCTAGCGGGATCCTACAATGAG.

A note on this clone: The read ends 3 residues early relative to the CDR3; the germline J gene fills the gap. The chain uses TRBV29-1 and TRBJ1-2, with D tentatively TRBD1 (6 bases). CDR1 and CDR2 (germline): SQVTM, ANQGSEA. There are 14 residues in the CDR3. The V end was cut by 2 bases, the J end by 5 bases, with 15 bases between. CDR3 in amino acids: CSVERDTSEYGYTF. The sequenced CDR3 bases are TGCAGCGTTGAACGGGACACTTCGGAGTATGGC. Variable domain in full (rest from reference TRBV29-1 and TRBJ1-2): SAVISQKPSRDICQRGTSLTIQCQVDSQVTMMFWYRQQPGQSLTLIATANQGSEATYESGFVIDKFPISRPNLTFSTLTVSNMSPEDSSIYLCSVERDTSEYGYTFGSGTRLTVV.

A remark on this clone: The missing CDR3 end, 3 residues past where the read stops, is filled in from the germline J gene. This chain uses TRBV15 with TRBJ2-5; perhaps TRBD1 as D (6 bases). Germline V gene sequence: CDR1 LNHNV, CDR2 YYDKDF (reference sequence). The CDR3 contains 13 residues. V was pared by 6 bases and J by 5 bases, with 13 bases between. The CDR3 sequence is CATRPQGDETQYF. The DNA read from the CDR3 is TGTGCCACCAGACCACAGGGCGACGAGACC.

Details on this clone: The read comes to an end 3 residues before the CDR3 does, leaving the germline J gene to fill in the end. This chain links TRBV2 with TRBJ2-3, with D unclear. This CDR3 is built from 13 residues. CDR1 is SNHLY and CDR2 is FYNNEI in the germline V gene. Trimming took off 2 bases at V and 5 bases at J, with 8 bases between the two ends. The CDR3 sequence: CASSEQEGDTQYF. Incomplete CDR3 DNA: TGTGCCAGCAGTGAACAGGAAGGAGATACG. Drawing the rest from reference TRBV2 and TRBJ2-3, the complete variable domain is EPEVTQTPSHQVTQMGQEVILRCVPISNHLYFYWYRQILGQKVEFLVSFYNNEISEKSEIFDDQFSVERPDGSNFTLKIRSTKLEDSAMYFCASSEQEGDTQYFGPGTRLTVL.

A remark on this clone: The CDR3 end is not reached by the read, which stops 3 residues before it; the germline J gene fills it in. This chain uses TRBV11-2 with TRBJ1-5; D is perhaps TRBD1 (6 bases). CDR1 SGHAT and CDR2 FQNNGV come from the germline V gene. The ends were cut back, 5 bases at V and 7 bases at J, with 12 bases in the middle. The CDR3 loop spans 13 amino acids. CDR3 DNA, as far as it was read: TGTGCCAGCAGCGGAGGGGGTGGGCAGCCC. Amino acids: CASSGGGGQP. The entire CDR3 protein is CASSGGGGQPQHF.

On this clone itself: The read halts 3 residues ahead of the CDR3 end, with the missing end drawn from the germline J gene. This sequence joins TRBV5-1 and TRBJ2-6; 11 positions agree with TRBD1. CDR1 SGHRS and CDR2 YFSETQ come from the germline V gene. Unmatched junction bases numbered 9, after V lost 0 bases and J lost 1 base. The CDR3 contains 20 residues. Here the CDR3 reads CASSLVSEDRGLSGANVLTF. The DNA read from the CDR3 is TGCGCCAGCAGCTTGGTCTCCGAGGACAGGGGGCTTTCTGGGGCCAACGTC.

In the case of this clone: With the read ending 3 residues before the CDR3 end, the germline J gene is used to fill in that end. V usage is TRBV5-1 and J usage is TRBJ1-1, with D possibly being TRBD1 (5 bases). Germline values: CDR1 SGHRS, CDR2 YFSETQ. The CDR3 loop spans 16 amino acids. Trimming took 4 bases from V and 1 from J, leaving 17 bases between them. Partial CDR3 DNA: TGCGCCAGCAGCCATGCTGGGGCGGGGCAGAACACTGAA. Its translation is CASSHAGAGQNTE. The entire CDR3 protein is CASSHAGAGQNTEAFF.

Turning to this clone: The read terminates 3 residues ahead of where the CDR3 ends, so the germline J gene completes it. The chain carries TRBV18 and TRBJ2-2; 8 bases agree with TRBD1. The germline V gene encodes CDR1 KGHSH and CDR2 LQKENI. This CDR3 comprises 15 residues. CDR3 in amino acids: CASSPHQGANEKLFF. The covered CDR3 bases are TGTGCCAGCTCACCACATCAGGGGGCTAATGAAAAG.

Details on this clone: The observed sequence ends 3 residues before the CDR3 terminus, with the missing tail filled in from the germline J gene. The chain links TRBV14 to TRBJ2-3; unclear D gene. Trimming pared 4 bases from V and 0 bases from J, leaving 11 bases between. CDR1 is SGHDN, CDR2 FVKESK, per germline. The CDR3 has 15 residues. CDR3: CASSLNPGSTDTQYF. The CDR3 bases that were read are TGTGCCAGCAGCCTGAATCCGGGTAGCACAGATACG.

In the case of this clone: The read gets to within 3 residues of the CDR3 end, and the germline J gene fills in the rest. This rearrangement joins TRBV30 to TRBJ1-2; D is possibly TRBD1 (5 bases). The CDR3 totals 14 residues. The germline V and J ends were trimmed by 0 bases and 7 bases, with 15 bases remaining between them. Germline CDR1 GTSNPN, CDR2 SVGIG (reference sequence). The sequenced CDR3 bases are TGTGCCTGGAGTGTACTCCGACAGACGGGTGGC. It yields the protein CAWSVLRQTGG. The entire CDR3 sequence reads CAWSVLRQTGGYTF.

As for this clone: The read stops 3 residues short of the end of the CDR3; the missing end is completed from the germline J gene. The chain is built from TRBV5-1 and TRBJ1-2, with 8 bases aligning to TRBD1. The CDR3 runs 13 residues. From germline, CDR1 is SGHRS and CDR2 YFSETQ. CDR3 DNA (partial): TGCGCCAGCAGCTTTGACAGGGGAGGAGGC. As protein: CASSFDRGGG. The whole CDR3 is CASSFDRGGGYTF.

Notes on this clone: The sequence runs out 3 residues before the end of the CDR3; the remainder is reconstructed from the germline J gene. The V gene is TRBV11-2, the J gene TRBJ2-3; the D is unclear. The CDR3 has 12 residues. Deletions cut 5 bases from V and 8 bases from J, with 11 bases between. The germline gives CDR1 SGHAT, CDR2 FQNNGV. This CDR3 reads CASSPPYSTQYF. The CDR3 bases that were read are TGTGCCAGCAGCCCGCCTTATAGTACG.

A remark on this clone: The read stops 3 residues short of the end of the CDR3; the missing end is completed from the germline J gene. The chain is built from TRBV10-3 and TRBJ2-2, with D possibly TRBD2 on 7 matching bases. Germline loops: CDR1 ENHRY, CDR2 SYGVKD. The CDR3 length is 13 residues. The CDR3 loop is CAIRTEGGEKLFF. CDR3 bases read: TGTGCCATCAGAACAGAGGGGGGGGAAAAG.

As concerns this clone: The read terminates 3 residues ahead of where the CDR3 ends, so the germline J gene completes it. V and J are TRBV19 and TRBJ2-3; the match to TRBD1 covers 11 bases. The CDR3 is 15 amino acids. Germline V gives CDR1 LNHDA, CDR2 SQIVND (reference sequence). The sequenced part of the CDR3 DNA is TGTGCCAGTAGTACGAACCGGGACAGGGGGGGGGCG. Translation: CASSTNRDRGGA. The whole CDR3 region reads CASSTNRDRGGAQYF.

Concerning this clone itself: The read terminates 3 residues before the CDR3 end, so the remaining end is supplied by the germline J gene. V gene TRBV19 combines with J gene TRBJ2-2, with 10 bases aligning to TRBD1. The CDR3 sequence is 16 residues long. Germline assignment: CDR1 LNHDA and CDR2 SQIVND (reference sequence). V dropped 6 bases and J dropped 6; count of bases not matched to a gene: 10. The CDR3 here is CASSQPGQGLAGELFF. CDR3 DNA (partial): TGTGCCAGTAGCCAACCGGGACAGGGGCTAGCCGGGGAG.

CDR3 sequence: CAWSVLGTGRGSTMGEQFF. The covered CDR3 bases are TGTGCCTGGAGTGTACTTGGGACAGGGAGGGGGTCAACAATGGGTGAG. The rearrangement joins TRBV30 to TRBJ2-1, with 9 bases fitting TRBD1. The DNA ends 3 residues before the CDR3 does, and the rest of the CDR3 is filled in from the germline J gene. The CDR3 spans 19 residues. Trimming cost V 0 bases and J 9 bases; bases outside gene matches: 21. CDR1 and CDR2 from the germline V gene are GTSNPN and SVGIG (reference sequence).